This entry features one T cell receptor (beta chain) sequence. Its cognate antigen is unknown. Cycle 7 day 1, cycle 4 day 1, and baseline were the timepoints at which blood was sampled. The V gene lost 5 bases and the J gene lost 0 bases, with 19 bases spanning the gap. The V gene's germline CDR1 is SGHTA and CDR2 FQGNSA. This CDR3 has 17 amino acids. The data belong to a study of OX40 agonist ivuxolimab in advanced cancers. For the study at large: Three patients showed partial responses: one hepatocellular carcinoma and two cutaneous melanoma cases.

TCRdb keeps only in-frame clones here, not all; method: immunoSEQ multiplex PCR. The sample carries 77,000 or so clones, roughly 92% recorded once. Study results and limitations: Which antigen the expanded peripheral T cells recognized is unknown.

The sequence was collected from an adult with an advanced solid tumor such as melanoma, head and neck, liver or kidney cancer. The chain employs TRBV7-2 and TRBJ1-2, with TRBD1 as a possible D gene (6 bases). Material: CD4+ or CD8+ T cells sorted from blood, obtained in a trial of the OX40 agonist ivuxolimab. The CDR3 nucleotides read TGTGCCAGCAGCCAAGACCAGGGGACCGTAGCTAACTATGGCTACACCTTC. This encodes CASSQDQGTVANYGYTF.